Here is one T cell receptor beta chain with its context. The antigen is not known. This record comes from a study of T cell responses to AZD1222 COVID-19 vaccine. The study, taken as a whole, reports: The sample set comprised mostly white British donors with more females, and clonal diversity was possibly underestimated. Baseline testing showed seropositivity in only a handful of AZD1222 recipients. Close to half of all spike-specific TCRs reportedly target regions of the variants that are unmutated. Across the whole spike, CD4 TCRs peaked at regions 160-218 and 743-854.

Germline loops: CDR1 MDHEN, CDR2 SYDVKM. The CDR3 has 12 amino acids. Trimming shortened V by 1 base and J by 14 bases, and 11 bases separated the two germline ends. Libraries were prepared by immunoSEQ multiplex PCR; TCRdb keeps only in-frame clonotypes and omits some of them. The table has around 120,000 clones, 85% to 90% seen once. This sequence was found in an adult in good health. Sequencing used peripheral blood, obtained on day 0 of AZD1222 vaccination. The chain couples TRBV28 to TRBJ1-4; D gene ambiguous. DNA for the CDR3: TGTGCCAGCAGTTTATTCCCTGGTTGGCTGTTTTTT. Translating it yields CASSLFPGWLFF.